This T cell receptor (beta chain) is from a study of T cells in Graves' hyperthyroidism and ophthalmopathy. About the study: Staff took peripheral blood when the initial diagnosis was made, before any treatment began.

TCR beta CDR3 region amplification was performed from RNA transcripts. The HTBI set primed first-round TCR CDR3 RT-PCR. TCRdb re-called the multiplex PCR reads through MiXCR, storing one row per CDR3 protein. Of about 480,000 distinct CDR3 sequences listed, 20% to 25% are singletons. Ophthalmopathy patients all had a Clinical Activity Score of at least 3, a NOSPECS grade of at least 4 and disease under 3 months old. Uncontrolled infection, other autoimmune disease, pregnancy or lactation led to exclusion. Concerning this clonotype itself: Its antigen is currently unknown.

Germline V gives CDR1 MDHEN, CDR2 SYDVKM. The CDR3 sequence is 16 residues long. Trimming removed 7 bases at V and 6 bases at J, with 22 bases between. General study results and limits: Blood also held most thyroid clonotypes expanded beyond 0.001.

This sequence originates from a woman aged 70-85 years with Graves' ophthalmopathy. Sequences were obtained from blood. The chain combines TRBV28 with TRBJ1-5, with a possible D match to TRBD1 (5 bases). CDR3 bases: TGTGCCAGCACCTTAACCCTCGCGGCGGGGGGTCAGCCCCAGCATTTT. It is translated as CASTLTLAAGGQPQHF.